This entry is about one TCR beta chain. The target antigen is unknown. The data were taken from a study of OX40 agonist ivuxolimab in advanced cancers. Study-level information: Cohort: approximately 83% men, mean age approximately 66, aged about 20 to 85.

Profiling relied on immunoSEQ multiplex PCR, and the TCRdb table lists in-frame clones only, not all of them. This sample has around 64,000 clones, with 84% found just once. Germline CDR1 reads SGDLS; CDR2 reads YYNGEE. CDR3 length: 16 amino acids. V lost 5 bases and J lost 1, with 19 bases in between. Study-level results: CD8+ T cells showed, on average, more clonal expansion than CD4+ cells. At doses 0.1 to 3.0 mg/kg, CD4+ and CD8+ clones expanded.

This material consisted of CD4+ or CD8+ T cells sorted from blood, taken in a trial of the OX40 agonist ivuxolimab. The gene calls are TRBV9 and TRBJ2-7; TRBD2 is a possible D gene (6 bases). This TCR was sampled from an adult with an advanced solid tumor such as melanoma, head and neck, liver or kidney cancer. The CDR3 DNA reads TGTGCCAGCAGTTCCGAAAGGAGGGTTCGGTCCTACGAGCAGTACTTC. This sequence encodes CASSSERRVRSYEQYF.